The 17 T cell receptor beta chains given below trace back to one sample, sequenced in a study of CD8 T cells in Susac syndrome. With random hexamers, 0.5 to 1 ug RNA was reverse transcribed. One entry per CDR3 protein results from TCRdb running MiXCR on the immunoSEQ multiplex PCR reads. The table lists about 85,000 distinct CDR3 sequences, just under 95% of them singletons. The sample taken for sequencing was CD8+ T cells from PBMCs. The receptors were sampled from a human donor in good health.

This chain uses TRBV7-8 with TRBJ2-7; 7 bases agree with TRBD1. This CDR3 contains 17 residues. V shed 5 bases, J shed 2 bases, and the junction held 15 bases outside the gene matches. Per germline, CDR1 SGHVS and CDR2 FQNEAQ. For the CDR3, the DNA is TGTGCCAGCAGCCCCGTGGGAATGACAGGGTATCCCTACGAGCAGTACTTC. Translating gives CASSPVGMTGYPYEQYF.

The chain couples TRBV4-1 to TRBJ1-2; possibly TRBD1 for D (6 bases). Germline CDR1 and CDR2: MGHRA and YSYEKL. The CDR3 length is 13 residues. V was clipped by 7 bases and J by 3 bases, with 12 bases between them. CDR3 in DNA: TGCGCCAGCACCGCAGGGGAGTACTATGGCTACACCTTC. Translation: CASTAGEYYGYTF.

The chain is built from TRBV5-1 and TRBJ1-2; D possibly corresponds to TRBD1 (5 bases). The CDR3 covers 14 residues. V lost 4 bases and J lost 4, with 14 bases in between. Germline V gene data show CDR1 as SGHRS and CDR2 as YFSETQ. DNA of the CDR3: TGCGCCAGCAGCCCCGGGACGGAAGCCTATGGCTACACCTTC. It yields the protein CASSPGTEAYGYTF.

The chain recombines TRBV3-1 with TRBJ2-7; 10 positions agree with TRBD1. J was trimmed by 3 bases and V by 0 bases; bases with no gene match: 2. This CDR3 has 15 amino acids. Looked up from germline, CDR1 is LGHDT and CDR2 is YNNKEL (reference sequence). The CDR3 DNA follows: TGTGCCAGCAGCCAAGAAGGGGACAGGGGCTACGAGCAGTACTTC. It translates to CASSQEGDRGYEQYF.

This chain connects TRBV6-1 to TRBJ1-3; possible D gene TRBD1, 6 bases. CDR1 and CDR2 from the germline V gene are MNHNS and SASEGT. CDR3 length: 16 residues. V lost 5 bases to trimming and J lost 4 bases, with 18 bases between them. The CDR3 DNA is TGTGCCAGCAGTCCAGGGGTTCCGACAAGGGGAAACACCATATATTTT. Translating gives CASSPGVPTRGNTIYF.

The chain carries TRBV29-1 and TRBJ2-5; maybe TRBD2 (6 bases). V lost 6 bases to trimming and J lost 5 bases, with 19 bases between them. The germline CDR1 and CDR2 sequences are SQVTM and ANQGSEA. The length of the CDR3 is 14 residues. Here the CDR3 reads CSVPFAERVETQYF. The CDR3 region has the DNA TGCAGCGTCCCATTTGCTGAGCGGGTCGAGACCCAGTACTTC. The full variable domain, with the rest looked up from reference TRBV29-1 and TRBJ2-5, is SAVISQKPSRDICQRGTSLTIQCQVDSQVTMMFWYRQQPGQSLTLIATANQGSEATYESGFVIDKFPISRPNLTFSTLTVSNMSPEDSSIYLCSVPFAERVETQYFGPGTRLLVL.

The V call is TRBV29-1, the J call TRBJ1-2; TRBD1 matches 7 bases. Unmatched junction bases numbered 6, after V lost 7 bases and J lost 7 bases. Germline V gene sequence: CDR1 SQVTM, CDR2 ANQGSEA. The CDR3 has 11 amino acids. The CDR3: CSDDRVPGYTF. The CDR3 DNA is TGCAGCGATGACAGGGTTCCTGGCTACACCTTC. The variable domain in full, completed from reference TRBV29-1 and TRBJ1-2, reads SAVISQKPSRDICQRGTSLTIQCQVDSQVTMMFWYRQQPGQSLTLIATANQGSEATYESGFVIDKFPISRPNLTFSTLTVSNMSPEDSSIYLCSDDRVPGYTFGSGTRLTVV.

This rearrangement joins TRBV29-1 to TRBJ1-1; perhaps TRBD1 as D (6 bases). The CDR3 spans 11 residues. CDR1 SQVTM and CDR2 ANQGSEA come from the germline V gene. V was clipped by 6 bases and J by 6 bases, with 11 bases between them. This CDR3 reads CSVEEGAEAFF. CDR3 bases: TGCAGCGTAGAGGAGGGGGCTGAAGCTTTCTTT.

V gene TRBV20-1 combines with J gene TRBJ2-1; no firm D call. Germline-derived CDR1 and CDR2 are DFQATT and SNEGSKA (reference sequence). The CDR3 consists of 16 residues. Trimming shortened V by 5 bases and J by 0 bases, and 17 bases separated the two germline ends. In DNA, the CDR3 is TGCAGTGCTCATAAGCCCATCCGAAGCTCCTACAATGAGCAGTTCTTC. Protein sequence: CSAHKPIRSSYNEQFF.

The J gene is TRBJ2-5, the V gene TRBV24-1; 8 bases agree with TRBD2. Germline-derived CDR1 and CDR2 are KGHDR and SFDVKD. The V and J ends lost 9 bases and 5 bases, in that order; junction bases with no gene match: 10. The CDR3 extends over 14 amino acids. CDR3 DNA: TGTGCCACCGAAGCATCTAGCGGGCGGGAGACCCAGTACTTC. It translates to CATEASSGRETQYF.

The gene calls are TRBV4-3 and TRBJ2-6; D is possibly TRBD1 or TRBD2 (5 bases each). The V and J ends lost 3 bases and 0 bases respectively, with 9 bases between them. The germline V gene encodes CDR1 LGHNA and CDR2 YSLEER. The CDR3 is made up of 16 amino acids. The CDR3 DNA sequence: TGCGCCAGCAGCCAGGGACGGTTCTCTGGGGCCAACGTCCTGACTTTC. Protein: CASSQGRFSGANVLTF.

The rearrangement uses TRBV9 and TRBJ1-2; D gene uncertain. Germline-derived CDR1 and CDR2 are SGDLS and YYNGEE. CDR3 length equals 12 residues. Trimming pared 7 bases from V and 4 bases from J, leaving 11 bases between. For the CDR3, the DNA is TGTGCCAGCCATCGCCGGAGCTATGGCTACACCTTC. It encodes CASHRRSYGYTF.

This chain uses TRBV7-9 with TRBJ2-7; 11 nucleotides line up with TRBD2. The germline V gene has CDR1 SEHNR and CDR2 FQNEAQ (reference sequence). This CDR3 contains 15 residues. V dropped 6 bases and J dropped 5; count of bases not matched to a gene: 9. The CDR3 DNA sequence: TGTGCCAGCAGACCCTTAGCGGGAGGGAAGAACGAGCAGTACGTC. Protein: CASRPLAGGKNEQYV.

The chain recombines TRBV5-4 with TRBJ2-7, with D possibly being TRBD1 (5 bases). The V gene lost 0 bases and the J gene lost 2 bases, with 15 bases spanning the gap. Germline-derived CDR1 and CDR2 are SGHNT and YYREEE (reference sequence). This CDR3 is built from 16 residues. DNA of the CDR3: TGTGCCAGCAGCTTGGCCGGACACGCATTTCCCTACGAGCAGTACGTC. Translating it yields CASSLAGHAFPYEQYV.

The J gene is TRBJ1-1, the V gene TRBV3-1, with D tentatively TRBD1 (5 bases). The V and J ends lost 1 base and 6 bases respectively, with 15 bases between them. This CDR3 is built from 15 residues. The V gene's germline CDR1 is LGHDT and CDR2 YNNKEL (reference sequence). CDR3 amino acids: CASSQAQDTRAEAFF. Written as DNA, the CDR3 is TGTGCCAGCAGCCAAGCCCAGGACACCCGAGCTGAAGCTTTCTTT.

V gene TRBV7-9 combines with J gene TRBJ1-1; a possible D gene is TRBD1 (5 bases). The CDR3 consists of 14 residues. The V end was cut by 0 bases, the J end by 5 bases, with 10 bases between. Germline CDR1 reads SEHNR; CDR2 reads FQNEAQ (reference sequence). CDR3: CASSLASAGTEAFF. The CDR3 DNA is TGTGCCAGCAGCTTAGCTTCGGCAGGGACTGAAGCTTTCTTT. The whole variable domain, filled in from reference TRBV7-9 and TRBJ1-1, reads DTGVSQNPRHKITKRGQNVTFRCDPISEHNRLYWYRQTLGQGPEFLTYFQNEAQLEKSRLLSDRFSAERPKGSFSTLEIQRTEQGDSAMYLCASSLASAGTEAFFGQGTRLTVV.

The V call is TRBV20-1, the J call TRBJ2-1; TRBD2 agrees at 9 bases. This CDR3 has 21 amino acids. Germline V gene sequence: CDR1 DFQATT, CDR2 SNEGSKA (reference sequence). V trimming: 0 bases; J trimming: 2 bases; junction bases outside the gene matches: 20. CDR3 sequence (DNA): TGCAGTGCTAGAGATAGGACCGGCCAAGACCCAGCGGGGGGTCCCTACAATGAGCAGTTCTTC. This encodes CSARDRTGQDPAGGPYNEQFF.